The T cell receptor (beta chain) described here comes from a study of blood T cells in healthy people across ages. The individuals who served as donors were healthy Caucasians living in Russia, aged roughly 6 to 90. A sample-barcoded 5' primer and a J-beta primer mix were used in a second PCR of roughly 7 to 11 cycles. TCRdb reprocessed the 5' RACE reads with MiXCR, giving one entry per CDR3 protein. The table includes some 1 million distinct CDR3 sequences, 40% to 50% detected once. Concerning this clonotype: The antigen is not known.

This CDR3 has 11 residues. Germline lookup yields CDR1 KGHDR and CDR2 SFDVKD. The V and J ends lost 4 bases and 6 bases respectively, with 4 bases between them. Study results and limitations: Bulk PBMC profiling left naive and antigen-experienced comparisons inconclusive.

The chain recombines TRBV24-1 with TRBJ2-3; D uncertain. Sequencing was carried out using blood. This TCR was recovered from an older woman in good health. The CDR3 DNA follows: TGTGCCACCAGTGAATCCGATACGCAGTATTTT. Translating gives CATSESDTQYF.